The 18 T cell receptor beta chains below all came from one sample that was sequenced in a study of blood T cell repertoires in COVID-19. Profiling relied on immunoSEQ multiplex PCR, and the TCRdb table lists in-frame clones only, not all of them. The repertoire holds 100,000 to 150,000 clones, with almost 85% as singletons. Sequenced input: peripheral blood. The receptors stem from a woman in her 30s who had recovered from COVID-19.

The J gene is TRBJ1-1, the V gene TRBV29-1, with D perhaps TRBD1 (5 bases). Germline-derived CDR1 and CDR2 are SQVTM and ANQGSEA. The germline V and J ends were trimmed by 7 bases and 4 bases, with 10 bases remaining between them. The CDR3 length is 11 residues. CDR3 region: CSDQGGTEAFF. CDR3 in DNA: TGCAGCGATCAGGGTGGCACTGAAGCTTTCTTT.

The chain combines TRBV5-1 with TRBJ1-5; a possible D gene is TRBD1 (5 bases). Germline lookup yields CDR1 SGHRS and CDR2 YFSETQ. V was shortened by 0 bases and J by 4 bases, with 11 bases between the two germline ends. The CDR3 sequence is 15 residues long. CDR3 loop: CASSLEGARNQPQHF. CDR3 sequence (DNA): TGCGCCAGCAGCTTGGAAGGGGCGCGGAATCAGCCCCAGCATTTT.

This chain connects TRBV6-2 or TRBV6-3 to TRBJ2-5; TRBD1 is a possible D gene (6 bases). Looked up from germline, CDR1 is MNHEY and CDR2 is SVGEGT. CDR3 length: 15 residues. The V end lost 6 bases, the J end lost 2 bases, and 16 bases lay between the germline ends. In DNA form, the CDR3 reads TGTGCCAGCAGCCTCGGGGCAGGGGTTCAAGAGACCCAGTACTTC. Translating it yields CASSLGAGVQETQYF.

The chain is built from TRBV5-1 and TRBJ1-4; the match to TRBD1 covers 8 bases. V lost 7 bases and J lost 7; bases outside the gene matches: 9. The CDR3 has 14 residues. Germline loops: CDR1 SGHRS, CDR2 YFSETQ. In nucleotides, the CDR3 is TGCGCCAGCTGTACAGGGGGACCGGGTGAAAAACTGTTTTTT. Protein product: CASCTGGPGEKLFF.

The V gene is TRBV7-8, the J gene TRBJ2-7; 7 bases are a match to TRBD2. CDR1 SGHVS and CDR2 FQNEAQ come from the germline V gene. After removal of 5 bases from V and 0 bases from J, the junction contained 13 bases not matched to a gene. CDR3 length equals 17 residues. CDR3 loop: CASSPEGGTTVSYEQYF. DNA for the CDR3: TGTGCCAGCAGCCCAGAGGGCGGGACTACCGTCTCCTACGAGCAGTACTTC.

The chain recombines TRBV6-5 with TRBJ2-7; D remains ambiguous. Between the trimmed V and J ends, which lost 6 bases and 1 base, there was a span of 16 bases. This CDR3 has 15 amino acids. Germline CDR1 MNHEY, CDR2 SVGAGI. In nucleotides, the CDR3 is TGTGCCAGCAGCCCCGGATCGACACTTTCCTACGAGCAGTACTTC. Its translation: CASSPGSTLSYEQYF.

The chain couples TRBV7-8 to TRBJ2-3, with D perhaps TRBD2 (6 bases). The germline CDR1 and CDR2 sequences are SGHVS and FQNEAQ. Trimming cost V 5 bases and J 4 bases, with 13 bases left between them. This CDR3 region has 14 residues. Written as DNA, the CDR3 is TGTGCCAGCAGCCAGACTAGTAGTTCAGATACGCAGTATTTT. Translation gives CASSQTSSSDTQYF. The entire variable domain, with the rest obtained from reference TRBV7-8 and TRBJ2-3, is as follows: GAGVSQSPRYKVAKRGQDVALRCDPISGHVSLFWYQQALGQGPEFLTYFQNEAQLDKSGLPSDRFFAERPEGSVSTLKIQRTQQEDSAVYLCASSQTSSSDTQYFGPGTRLTVL.

This sequence joins TRBV2 and TRBJ2-2; 11 bases are a match to TRBD1. CDR3 length: 16 residues. V dropped 3 bases and J dropped 6; count of bases not matched to a gene: 6. Germline CDR1 and CDR2: SNHLY and FYNNEI. In DNA, the CDR3 is TGTGCCAGCAGTGACCCCGGGACAGGGGGGCCCGGGGAGCTGTTTTTT. Translating it yields CASSDPGTGGPGELFF.

V usage is TRBV2 and J usage is TRBJ1-2; D ambiguous. The ends were cut back, 7 bases at V and 6 bases at J, with 18 bases in the middle. The CDR3 length is 14 residues. Germline V gene sequence: CDR1 SNHLY, CDR2 FYNNEI. CDR3 sequence (DNA): TGTGCCAGCACCACTAAAGGCAGAGGGAATGGCTACACCTTC. Its translation is CASTTKGRGNGYTF.

The chain couples TRBV28 to TRBJ2-5, with D perhaps matching TRBD1 (6 bases). V gave up 5 bases and J gave up 4 bases, with 14 bases separating them. Germline V CDR1 and CDR2: MDHEN, SYDVKM. CDR3 length equals 14 residues. The CDR3 DNA sequence: TGTGCCAGCAGTCCTCTACAGGGATTAGAGACCCAGTACTTC. It specifies CASSPLQGLETQYF.

The chain joins TRBV30 to TRBJ2-7; 8 bases are shared with TRBD1. The CDR3 sequence is 14 residues long. V shed 3 bases and J 4 bases; nucleotides not matched to a gene: 8. Germline values: CDR1 GTSNPN, CDR2 SVGIG (reference sequence). CDR3 sequence: CAWRAAGGVYEQYF. The CDR3 bases are TGTGCCTGGAGAGCGGCAGGGGGCGTTTACGAGCAGTACTTC.

The V call is TRBV29-1, the J call TRBJ2-1; D uncertain. The CDR3 is made up of 11 amino acids. CDR1 and CDR2 (germline): SQVTM, ANQGSEA. V lost 0 bases, J lost 10 bases, and 7 bases lay in between. The CDR3 region is CSVEDFREQFF. The CDR3 DNA sequence: TGCAGCGTTGAAGATTTTCGGGAGCAGTTCTTC.

The V call is TRBV24-1, the J call TRBJ2-3; 12 bases fit TRBD1. Germline V gene data show CDR1 as KGHDR and CDR2 as SFDVKD. The length of the CDR3 is 18 residues. The junction had 15 bases not matched to a gene; V was cut back by 4 bases and J by 8 bases. The CDR3 DNA reads as TGTGCCACCAGTGACAGTGGGACAGGGGGCGATTCTCTTCCTACGCAGTATTTT. Translation gives CATSDSGTGGDSLPTQYF.

The J gene is TRBJ2-5, the V gene TRBV11-3, with TRBD2 matching 10 bases. V was clipped by 5 bases and J by 4 bases; unmatched bases: 4. The germline V gene encodes CDR1 SGHNT and CDR2 YENEEA. The CDR3 has 14 residues. The CDR3 is CASSRSGRVETQYF. In DNA form, the CDR3 reads TGTGCCAGCAGCCGGAGCGGGAGGGTAGAGACCCAGTACTTC.

The chain recombines TRBV7-2 with TRBJ2-5; D is ambiguous. The CDR3 runs to 12 residues. Germline-derived CDR1 and CDR2 are SGHTA and FQGNSA. The V end was cut by 4 bases, the J end by 5 bases, with 8 bases between. The CDR3 region is CASSSFYETQYF. The DNA of the CDR3 is TGTGCCAGCAGCTCCTTCTATGAGACCCAGTACTTC.

The chain combines TRBV6-6 with TRBJ1-2; no clear D. V dropped 0 bases and J dropped 6 bases, with 14 bases sitting between them. The CDR3 is 15 residues long. CDR1 is MNHNY and CDR2 is SVGAGI in the germline V gene (reference sequence). The DNA of the CDR3 is TGTGCCAGCAGTTACTCGAAATCCGGGTCCCATGGCTACACCTTC. It is translated as CASSYSKSGSHGYTF.

The table lists this clone with many counts. The rearrangement links TRBV3-1 (or the pseudogene TRBV3-2) to TRBJ2-3; D unresolved. Trimming shortened V by 2 bases and J by 2 bases, and 11 bases separated the two germline ends. The CDR3 has 15 residues. Germline lookup yields CDR1 LGHDT and CDR2 YNNKEL (reference sequence). In nucleotides, the CDR3 is TGTGCCAGCAGCCAAAACGTAGCCTCCACAGATACGCAGTATTTT. This sequence encodes CASSQNVASTDTQYF.

The J gene is TRBJ2-3, the V gene TRBV5-1; D is unclear. The germline CDR1 and CDR2 sequences are SGHRS and YFSETQ. V lost 2 bases and J 1 base, leaving 5 bases between the germline ends. The CDR3 is 13 amino acids. Here the CDR3 DNA reads TGCGCCAGCAGCTTATCTCGCACAGATACGCAGTATTTT. Translation gives CASSLSRTDTQYF.